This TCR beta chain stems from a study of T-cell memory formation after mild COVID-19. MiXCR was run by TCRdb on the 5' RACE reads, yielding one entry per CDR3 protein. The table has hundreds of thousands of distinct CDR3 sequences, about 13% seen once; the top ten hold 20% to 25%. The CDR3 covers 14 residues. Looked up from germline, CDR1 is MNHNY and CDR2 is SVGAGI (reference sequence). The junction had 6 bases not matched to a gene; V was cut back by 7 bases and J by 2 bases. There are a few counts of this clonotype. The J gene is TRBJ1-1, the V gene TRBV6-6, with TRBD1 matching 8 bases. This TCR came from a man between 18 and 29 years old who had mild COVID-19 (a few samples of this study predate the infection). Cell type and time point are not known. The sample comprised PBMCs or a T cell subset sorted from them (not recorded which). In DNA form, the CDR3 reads TGTGCCAGCACCGGGACAGGACTTAACACTGAAGCTTTCTTT. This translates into CASTGTGLNTEAFF.